The 24 T cell receptor beta chains in this list originate from one sample, sequenced in a study of blood T cell repertoires in COVID-19. Produced via immunoSEQ multiplex PCR; TCRdb's table is partial and in-frame only. This sample has some 80,000 clones; around three quarters occur once, and the top ten carry around 21%. Material for sequencing was peripheral blood. These receptors all stem from an elderly woman with active or convalescent COVID-19.

This clone has more than one count but fewer than ten. The chain employs TRBV6-2 or TRBV6-3 and TRBJ2-1; possible D gene TRBD2, 6 bases. V was pared by 6 bases and J by 10 bases, with 13 bases between. Germline V gives CDR1 MNHEY, CDR2 SVGEGT. The CDR3 contains 12 residues. CDR3 DNA: TGTGCCAGCAGCCGCACTAGCTACGAGCAGTTCTTC. Its translation: CASSRTSYEQFF.

The V and J genes are TRBV30 and TRBJ2-7; 7 bases align to TRBD1. The CDR3 loop spans 15 amino acids. With 2 bases clipped from V and 6 bases from J, the junction kept 13 bases outside the gene matches. The V gene's germline CDR1 is GTSNPN and CDR2 SVGIG (reference sequence). In DNA, the CDR3 is TGTGCCTGGAGTTACAGGGGACAGACCTCGGGCGAGCAGTACTTC. Protein sequence: CAWSYRGQTSGEQYF.

This clone was counted a single time. V gene TRBV7-9 combines with J gene TRBJ2-6, with a tentative D call TRBD2 (7 bases). V was clipped by 5 bases and J by 1 base, with 15 bases between them. This CDR3 spans 17 amino acids. Germline CDR1 is SEHNR and CDR2 is FQNEAQ (reference sequence). The CDR3 DNA reads TGTGCCAGCAGCGGAACCCGGGGGGCTTCTGGGGCCAACGTCCTGACTTTC. It encodes CASSGTRGASGANVLTF.

The chain carries TRBV2 and TRBJ1-6; TRBD1 is a possible D gene (6 bases). Trimming stripped 6 bases from V and 10 bases from J, with 13 bases between. Per germline, CDR1 SNHLY and CDR2 FYNNEI. The CDR3 has 13 residues. CDR3 nucleotide sequence: TGTGCCAGCAGCTCAGAGGGGGAGTCACCCCTCCACTTT. Translating gives CASSSEGESPLHF.

In this sample, this clone turned up many times. Written as DNA, the CDR3 is TGTGCCAGCAGCTGGGGAGGGGGCGAGCAGTACTTC. Translation gives CASSWGGGEQYF. The rearrangement links TRBV12-3 or TRBV12-4 to TRBJ2-7; a weak D match, TRBD2 (7 bases). This CDR3 contains 12 residues. Trimming removed 6 bases at V and 6 bases at J, with 12 bases between.

This chain links TRBV9 with TRBJ1-4; D is perhaps TRBD1 (6 bases). The germline CDR1 and CDR2 sequences are SGDLS and YYNGEE. V was shortened by 0 bases and J by 7 bases, with 22 bases between the two germline ends. CDR3 length: 18 amino acids. The CDR3 is CASSVDPNGGRFGEKLFF. CDR3 nucleotide sequence: TGTGCCAGCAGCGTAGACCCCAACGGGGGGCGCTTCGGTGAAAAACTGTTTTTT.

This chain links TRBV5-1 with TRBJ1-5; D gene unclear. The germline V gene encodes CDR1 SGHRS and CDR2 YFSETQ. The CDR3 spans 14 residues. The V end was cut by 4 bases, the J end by 2 bases, with 10 bases between. The CDR3 loop reads CASSPLGGNQPQHF. The DNA for the CDR3 is TGCGCCAGCAGCCCCCTCGGTGGCAATCAGCCCCAGCATTTT.

The chain has TRBV6-5 and TRBJ1-1, with 8 bases fitting TRBD1. CDR1 is MNHEY, CDR2 SVGAGI, per germline. The V segment lost 9 bases and the J segment 7 bases; nucleotides outside the gene matches: 10. CDR3 length: 13 residues. CDR3 nucleotide sequence: TGTGCCAGTCAACGCCAGGGGGCAAGTGAAGCTTTCTTT. Translating gives CASQRQGASEAFF.

The chain employs TRBV7-2 and TRBJ1-6; D uncertain. CDR1 is SGHTA, CDR2 FQGNSA, per germline. Trimming stripped 6 bases from V and 10 bases from J, with 16 bases between. The CDR3 runs to 14 residues. DNA for the CDR3: TGTGCCAGCAGTTCCCCGGGATTAGTCTCACCCCTCCACTTT. The encoded protein is CASSSPGLVSPLHF.

The V and J genes are TRBV5-1 and TRBJ1-1, with 8 bases identical to TRBD1. V lost 0 bases to trimming and J lost 4 bases; unmatched junction nucleotides: 5. In germline, CDR1 is SGHRS, CDR2 YFSETQ. This CDR3 has 15 residues. CDR3 in amino acids: CASSLGDRGSTEAFF. CDR3 nucleotide sequence: TGCGCCAGCAGCTTGGGCGACAGGGGTAGCACTGAAGCTTTCTTT.

The chain employs TRBV12-2 and TRBJ1-5; TRBD1, the D gene given by the table, was not confirmed from the DNA. TRBV12-2 is designated a pseudogene. This CDR3 comprises 14 residues. The CDR3 region has the DNA TGTGCAAGTCGCGGTACAGGGGCAGGACAGCCCCAGCATTTT. The encoded protein is CASRGTGAGQPQHF.

This clone has only a few counts. The gene calls are TRBV9 and TRBJ1-1; perhaps TRBD1 as D (6 bases). This CDR3 has 14 residues. V dropped 3 bases and J dropped 0 bases, with 9 bases sitting between them. Per the germline V gene, CDR1 is SGDLS and CDR2 is YYNGEE. DNA for the CDR3: TGTGCCAGCAGCGGACAGGCTATGAACACTGAAGCTTTCTTT. It specifies CASSGQAMNTEAFF. The entire variable domain, with the rest obtained from reference TRBV9 and TRBJ1-1, is as follows: DSGVTQTPKHLITATGQRVTLRCSPRSGDLSVYWYQQSLDQGLQFLIQYYNGEERAKGNILERFSAQQFPDLHSELNLSSLELGDSALYFCASSGQAMNTEAFFGQGTRLTVV.

This clone was picked up one time. V usage is TRBV27 and J usage is TRBJ1-5, with 7 bases identical to TRBD1. CDR3 length: 15 residues. V shed 5 bases and J 7 bases; nucleotides not matched to a gene: 11. CDR1 and CDR2 from the germline V gene are MNHEY and SMNVEV (reference sequence). CDR3 nucleotide sequence: TGTGCCAGCAGTCCACCTGACAGGGACGGACAGCCCCAGCATTTT. This sequence encodes CASSPPDRDGQPQHF.

V is TRBV7-8 and J is TRBJ2-7; 10 nucleotides agree with TRBD1. V lost 2 bases and J lost 6; bases outside the gene matches: 10. Germline loops: CDR1 SGHVS, CDR2 FQNEAQ. This CDR3 region has 16 residues. The CDR3 sequence is CASSLLGGTGVSEQYF. DNA for the CDR3: TGTGCCAGCAGCTTACTAGGTGGGACAGGGGTTTCCGAGCAGTACTTC. The entire variable domain, with the rest obtained from reference TRBV7-8 and TRBJ2-7, is as follows: GAGVSQSPRYKVAKRGQDVALRCDPISGHVSLFWYQQALGQGPEFLTYFQNEAQLDKSGLPSDRFFAERPEGSVSTLKIQRTQQEDSAVYLCASSLLGGTGVSEQYFGPGTRLTVT.

This clone was seen only once. V is TRBV6-5 and J is TRBJ1-1; D is unclear. Germline V gene data show CDR1 as MNHEY and CDR2 as SVGAGI. V shed 5 bases and J shed 3 bases, with 13 bases lying between them. The CDR3 loop spans 14 amino acids. As DNA, the CDR3 is TGTGCCAGCAGTCGTCTAGCTTCGGACACTGAAGCTTTCTTT. Protein sequence: CASSRLASDTEAFF.

The chain links TRBV28 to TRBJ2-5, with 7 bases that match TRBD1. This CDR3 contains 13 residues. Germline loops: CDR1 MDHEN, CDR2 SYDVKM. Losses at the gene ends were 6 bases for V and 4 bases for J; bases not matched to a gene: 5. The DNA for the CDR3 is TGTGCCAGCAGATCCACAGGGGCAGAGACCCAGTACTTC. It translates to CASRSTGAETQYF. The full variable domain, with the rest looked up from reference TRBV28 and TRBJ2-5, is DVKVTQSSRYLVKRTGEKVFLECVQDMDHENMFWYRQDPGLGLRLIYFSYDVKMKEKGDIPEGYSVSREKKERFSLILESASTNQTSMYLCASRSTGAETQYFGPGTRLLVL.

The chain employs TRBV2 and TRBJ1-4; D is perhaps TRBD1 (6 bases). The CDR3 consists of 14 residues. V was cut by 2 bases and J by 8 bases, with 12 bases left in between. Germline V gives CDR1 SNHLY, CDR2 FYNNEI. CDR3 amino acids: CASSELQGDEKLFF. In DNA form, the CDR3 reads TGTGCCAGCAGTGAACTACAGGGAGACGAAAAACTGTTTTTT.

This chain links TRBV7-2 with TRBJ2-7; possible D gene TRBD1, 6 bases. Germline V gene sequence: CDR1 SGHTA, CDR2 FQGNSA. The V end lost 2 bases, the J end lost 3 bases, and 8 bases lay between the germline ends. There are 13 residues in the CDR3. The CDR3: CASSLTQGYEQYF. For the CDR3, the DNA is TGTGCCAGCAGCTTAACACAGGGCTACGAGCAGTACTTC.

This clone was observed a single time. This chain connects TRBV7-2 to TRBJ2-2; no definite D call. This CDR3 is 14 amino acids long. The germline V gene has CDR1 SGHTA and CDR2 FQGNSA. Trimming took off 5 bases at V and 0 bases at J, with 7 bases between the two ends. The CDR3 DNA reads TGTGCCAGCAGCCCTCTAGCGAACACCGGGGAGCTGTTTTTT. Translating it yields CASSPLANTGELFF. The full variable domain, its missing parts supplied by reference TRBV7-2 and TRBJ2-2, is GAGVSQSPSNKVTEKGKDVELRCDPISGHTALYWYRQSLGQGLEFLIYFQGNSAPDKSGLPSDRFSAERTGGSVSTLTIQRTQQEDSAVYLCASSPLANTGELFFGEGSRLTVL.

In its sample, this clone was seen once. This rearrangement joins TRBV4-3 to TRBJ2-7; 11 nucleotides agree with TRBD1. CDR3 size: 14 residues. Unmatched junction bases numbered 3, after V lost 4 bases and J lost 4 bases. The germline CDR1 and CDR2 sequences are LGHNA and YSLEER. The CDR3 spells CASSRGQGAYEQYF. The CDR3 DNA is TGCGCCAGCAGCCGCGGACAGGGGGCTTACGAGCAGTACTTC.

The chain joins TRBV4-1 to TRBJ2-7, with TRBD2 matching over 12 bases. This CDR3 has 15 residues. Germline loops: CDR1 MGHRA, CDR2 YSYEKL. V dropped 2 bases and J dropped 2; count of bases not matched to a gene: 1. The CDR3 is CASSQLAGGTYEQYF. CDR3 in DNA: TGCGCCAGCAGCCAACTAGCGGGGGGGACCTACGAGCAGTACTTC.

The chain is built from TRBV18 and TRBJ2-5; 8 bases are shared with TRBD1. V trimming: 5 bases; J trimming: 5 bases; junction bases outside the gene matches: 7. The V gene's germline CDR1 is KGHSH and CDR2 LQKENI. This CDR3 is built from 14 residues. In nucleotides, the CDR3 is TGTGCCAGCTCAAAGACAGGGGAGTCGGAGACCCAGTACTTC. The encoded protein is CASSKTGESETQYF.

The CDR3 bases are TGTGCCAGCAGTCCGGCCGGGACAACGGGCTACACCTTC. Translation: CASSPAGTTGYTF. This chain links TRBV6-5 with TRBJ1-2; D possibly corresponds to TRBD1 (6 bases). This CDR3 contains 13 residues. V was shortened by 5 bases and J by 8 bases, with 15 bases between the two germline ends. Germline V gives CDR1 MNHEY, CDR2 SVGAGI.

This clone was counted between two and nine times. The genes are TRBV7-2 and TRBJ1-2, with 8 bases fitting TRBD1. Per the germline V gene, CDR1 is SGHTA and CDR2 is FQGNSA. The V segment lost 3 bases and the J segment 2 bases; nucleotides outside the gene matches: 11. CDR3 length: 17 amino acids. CDR3 DNA: TGTGCCAGCAGCTTTACCCGAGCGACAGGGGCCAACTATGGCTACACCTTC. Translated: CASSFTRATGANYGYTF. Full variable domain (missing parts from reference TRBV7-2 and TRBJ1-2): GAGVSQSPSNKVTEKGKDVELRCDPISGHTALYWYRQSLGQGLEFLIYFQGNSAPDKSGLPSDRFSAERTGGSVSTLTIQRTQQEDSAVYLCASSFTRATGANYGYTFGSGTRLTVV.